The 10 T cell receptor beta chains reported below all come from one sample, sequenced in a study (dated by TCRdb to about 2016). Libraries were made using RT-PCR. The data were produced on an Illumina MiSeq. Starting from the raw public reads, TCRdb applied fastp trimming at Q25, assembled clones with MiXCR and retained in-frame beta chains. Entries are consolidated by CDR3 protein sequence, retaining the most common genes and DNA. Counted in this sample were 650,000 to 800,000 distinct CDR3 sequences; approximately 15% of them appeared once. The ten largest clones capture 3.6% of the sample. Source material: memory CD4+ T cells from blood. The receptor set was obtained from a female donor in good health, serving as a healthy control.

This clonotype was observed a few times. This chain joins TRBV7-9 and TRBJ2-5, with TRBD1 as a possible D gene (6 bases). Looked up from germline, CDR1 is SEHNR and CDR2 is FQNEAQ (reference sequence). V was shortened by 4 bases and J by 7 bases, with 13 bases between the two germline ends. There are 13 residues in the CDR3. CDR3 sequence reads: CASSSSQGGTQYF. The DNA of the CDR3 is TGTGCCAGCAGCTCTTCCCAAGGGGGGACCCAGTACTTC.

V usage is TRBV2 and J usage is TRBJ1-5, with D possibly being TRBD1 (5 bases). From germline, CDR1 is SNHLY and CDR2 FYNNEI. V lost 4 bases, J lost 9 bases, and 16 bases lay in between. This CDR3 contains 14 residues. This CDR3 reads CASSAGTGGGPQHF. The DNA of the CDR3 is TGTGCCAGCAGTGCCGGGACGGGGGGTGGGCCCCAGCATTTT.

CDR3 protein: CASSLGGGGDSPLHF. The CDR3 DNA reads TGCGCCAGCAGCTTGGGAGGCGGGGGTGATTCACCCCTCCACTTT. J is TRBJ1-6 and V is TRBV5-1, with D perhaps TRBD1 (5 bases). The CDR3 consists of 15 residues. Germline V gives CDR1 SGHRS, CDR2 YFSETQ. The V end was cut by 0 bases, the J end by 8 bases, with 12 bases between. The full variable domain, in which reference TRBV5-1 and TRBJ1-6 provide the parts outside the CDR3, is KAGVTQTPRYLIKTRGQQVTLSCSPISGHRSVSWYQQTPGQGLQFLFEYFSETQRNKGNFPGRFSGRQFSNSRSEMNVSTLELGDSALYLCASSLGGGGDSPLHFGNGTRLTVT.

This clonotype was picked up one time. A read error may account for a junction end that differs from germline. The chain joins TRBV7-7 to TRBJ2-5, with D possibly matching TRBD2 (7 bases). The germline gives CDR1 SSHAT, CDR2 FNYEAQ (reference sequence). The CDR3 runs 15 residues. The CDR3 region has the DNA TGTGCTAGCAGCTTAGTCGGGGGGCTAGGGGAGACCCAGTACTTC. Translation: CASSLVGGLGETQYF.

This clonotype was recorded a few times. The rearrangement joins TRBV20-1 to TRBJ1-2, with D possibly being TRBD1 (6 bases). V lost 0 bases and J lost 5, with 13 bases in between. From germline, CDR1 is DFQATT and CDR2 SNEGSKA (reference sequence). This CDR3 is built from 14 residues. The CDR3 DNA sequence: TGCAGTGCTAGAGACCAGGACAGTTTGTATGGCTACACCTTC. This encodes CSARDQDSLYGYTF.

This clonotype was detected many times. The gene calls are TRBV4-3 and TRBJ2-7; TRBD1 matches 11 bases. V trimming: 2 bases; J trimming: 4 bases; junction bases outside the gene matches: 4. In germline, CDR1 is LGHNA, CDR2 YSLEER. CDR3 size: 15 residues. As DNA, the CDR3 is TGCGCCAGCAGCCAAAGGACAGGGGGCGCGTACGAGCAGTACTTC. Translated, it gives CASSQRTGGAYEQYF.

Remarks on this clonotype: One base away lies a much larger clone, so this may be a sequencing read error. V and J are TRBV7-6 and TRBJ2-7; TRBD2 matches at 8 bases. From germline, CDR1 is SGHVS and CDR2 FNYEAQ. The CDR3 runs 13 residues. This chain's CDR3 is CARSLGGRNEQYF. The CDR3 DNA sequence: TGTGCCAGAAGCTTAGGCGGGAGGAACGAGCAGTACTTC.

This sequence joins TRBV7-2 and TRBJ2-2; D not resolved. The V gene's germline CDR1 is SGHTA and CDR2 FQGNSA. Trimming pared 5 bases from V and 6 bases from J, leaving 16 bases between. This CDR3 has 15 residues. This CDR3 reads CASSKGWSSPGELFF. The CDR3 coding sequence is TGTGCCAGCAGCAAAGGGTGGTCGAGCCCCGGGGAGCTGTTTTTT.

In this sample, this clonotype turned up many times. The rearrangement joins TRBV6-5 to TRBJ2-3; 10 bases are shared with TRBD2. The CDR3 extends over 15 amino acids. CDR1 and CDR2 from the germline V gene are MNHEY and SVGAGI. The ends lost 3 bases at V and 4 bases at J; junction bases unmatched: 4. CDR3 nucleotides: TGTGCCAGCAGTTATAGCGGGAGGAGCTCAGATACGCAGTATTTT. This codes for CASSYSGRSSDTQYF.

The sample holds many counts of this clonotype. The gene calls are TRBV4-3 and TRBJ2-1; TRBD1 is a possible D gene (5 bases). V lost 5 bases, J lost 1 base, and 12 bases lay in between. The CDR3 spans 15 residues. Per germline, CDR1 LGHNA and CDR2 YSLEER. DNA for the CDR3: TGCGCCAGCAGCATGCAGGGTGGGTCCTACAATGAGCAGTTCTTC. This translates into CASSMQGGSYNEQFF.